Shown below are 11 T cell receptor beta chains from a single sample sequenced in a study of T cells in Graves' hyperthyroidism and ophthalmopathy. RNA transcripts provided the source from which TCR beta CDR3 regions were amplified. The HTBI set primed first-round TCR CDR3 RT-PCR. TCRdb re-called the multiplex PCR reads through MiXCR, storing one row per CDR3 protein. Among about 660,000 distinct CDR3 sequences, just under 45% were seen once, and the ten largest hold less than 9%. Sequences were obtained from peripheral blood or thyroid tissue (not recorded which). These receptors came from an adult man with Graves' disease, either hyperthyroidism or ophthalmopathy (not recorded which).

This clonotype showed up many times. CDR3 in amino acids: CSAIGQGVGYTF. The CDR3 nucleotides are TGCAGCGCCATAGGACAGGGGGTTGGCTACACCTTC. The chain joins TRBV29-1 to TRBJ1-2; 10 bases fit TRBD1. The J segment lost 7 bases and the V segment lost 7 bases, leaving 6 bases of the junction unmatched. The CDR3 covers 12 residues. Germline V gene sequence: CDR1 SQVTM, CDR2 ANQGSEA.

The chain combines TRBV27 with TRBJ2-7; D ambiguous. The V and J ends lost 1 base and 5 bases respectively, with 9 bases between them. The CDR3 is made up of 13 amino acids. CDR1 MNHEY and CDR2 SMNVEV come from the germline V gene (reference sequence). The CDR3 loop reads CASSLFPENEQYF. The DNA of the CDR3 is TGTGCCAGCAGTTTATTTCCAGAAAACGAGCAGTACTTC.

The chain combines TRBV15 with TRBJ1-5; possibly TRBD1 for D (5 bases). The CDR3 is 14 residues long. Germline V gene sequence: CDR1 LNHNV, CDR2 YYDKDF (reference sequence). Trimming cost V 3 bases and J 3 bases, with 9 bases left between them. The CDR3: CATSSRGDNQPQHF. CDR3 sequence (DNA): TGTGCCACCAGCAGTCGGGGGGACAATCAGCCCCAGCATTTT.

This clonotype was detected only a few times. This chain links TRBV10-3 with TRBJ2-5; 14 positions match TRBD2. The germline CDR1 and CDR2 sequences are ENHRY and SYGVKD. The CDR3 is 18 amino acids. J was trimmed by 2 bases and V by 4 bases; bases with no gene match: 9. In nucleotides, the CDR3 is TGTGCCATCAGTGCGGGACTAGCGGGAGAGCCTATACAAGAGACCCAGTACTTC. Protein: CAISAGLAGEPIQETQYF.

Comment on this clonotype: Germline and junction disagree at one end, which may indicate a read error. The chain has TRBV2 and TRBJ1-1; possibly TRBD1 for D (5 bases). The CDR3 has 13 residues. From germline, CDR1 is SNHLY and CDR2 FYNNEI. The CDR3 coding sequence is TGTGCCAGCAGGCCGGGACGTCAGGACGAGATCCGTTTT. It codes for CASRPGRQDEIRF.

This chain links TRBV12-3 or TRBV12-4 with TRBJ1-1, with TRBD1 matching over 7 bases. The CDR3 runs 16 residues. CDR3 DNA: TGTGCTAGTGCCTCCTCTCTGACAGGGTCAGACACTGAAGCTTTCTTT. Its translation: CASASSLTGSDTEAFF.

This clonotype was observed a few times. The rearrangement links TRBV7-2 to TRBJ1-2, with D perhaps matching TRBD1 (6 bases). Germline lookup yields CDR1 SGHTA and CDR2 FQGNSA. V was shortened by 5 bases and J by 1 base, with 17 bases between the two germline ends. The CDR3 length is 16 residues. CDR3 coding DNA: TGTGCCAGCAGCCCTAGGGGGGCAGGGAATAACTATGGCTACACCTTC. Its translation: CASSPRGAGNNYGYTF.

The chain couples TRBV20-1 to TRBJ2-5; 12 bases fit TRBD2. The J segment lost 2 bases and the V segment lost 5 bases, leaving 6 bases of the junction unmatched. Germline V gives CDR1 DFQATT, CDR2 SNEGSKA (reference sequence). CDR3 length: 15 residues. CDR3 DNA sequence: TGCAGTGCTCTATATACTAGCGGGAGGCAAGAGACCCAGTACTTC. Protein: CSALYTSGRQETQYF.

This clonotype showed up many times. The chain recombines TRBV7-9 with TRBJ2-5; D gene uncertain. V was shortened by 3 bases and J by 7 bases, with 6 bases between the two germline ends. CDR1 is SEHNR and CDR2 is FQNEAQ in the germline V gene (reference sequence). The CDR3 totals 11 residues. The CDR3 sequence: CASSLSGTQYF. In DNA form, the CDR3 reads TGTGCCAGCAGCTTGTCCGGGACCCAGTACTTC.

The chain links TRBV29-1 to TRBJ1-3; D is uncertain. V gave up 8 bases and J gave up 1 base, with 9 bases separating them. The CDR3 has 12 amino acids. Germline assignment: CDR1 SQVTM and CDR2 ANQGSEA. In DNA form, the CDR3 reads TGCAGCCAAGCAGGATCTGGAAACACCATATATTTT. This translates into CSQAGSGNTIYF.

The chain couples TRBV5-1 to TRBJ1-3, with D possibly TRBD1 on 6 matching bases. The germline V and J ends were trimmed by 5 bases and 2 bases, with 14 bases remaining between them. CDR1 and CDR2 from the germline V gene are SGHRS and YFSETQ. This CDR3 region has 15 residues. This CDR3 reads CASRDYRVAGNTIYF. Written as DNA, the CDR3 is TGCGCCAGCAGGGATTACAGGGTGGCTGGAAACACCATATATTTT.